A single sample gave rise to the 17 T cell receptor beta chains below, sequenced in a study of memory B cells and T cells in multiple sclerosis. Separate sequencing covered autoproliferating (CFSE-dim) and non-proliferating (CFSE-high) T cells from stimulus-free culture. Fewer than 55 million CFSE-labeled PBMCs were cultured around seven days unstimulated, then replicate wells were pooled. The antigens for these receptors are not known. The protocol was immunoSEQ multiplex PCR, while the TCRdb copy is restricted to in-frame clones and leaves out a portion. The sample includes roughly 45,000 clones, roughly 82% of them seen just once. Sequencing was done on a sample of PBMCs from blood kept in culture. These receptors all come from a human donor with multiple sclerosis.

This clone was detected a few times. The V gene is TRBV7-9, the J gene TRBJ1-2, with a weak D call TRBD1 (5 bases). CDR1 and CDR2 from the germline V gene are SEHNR and FQNEAQ (reference sequence). Trimming shortened V by 0 bases and J by 4 bases, and 15 bases separated the two germline ends. The length of the CDR3 is 16 residues. CDR3 sequence (DNA): TGTGCCAGCAGCTTAGCCTCGGGACGGAGGGTCTATGGCTACACCTTC. Protein sequence: CASSLASGRRVYGYTF.

This chain connects TRBV9 to TRBJ2-5, with D perhaps matching TRBD1 or TRBD2 (5 bases each). The last part of the DNA fits TRBJ2-7 better; the J call may be wrong. Germline loops: CDR1 SGDLS, CDR2 YYNGEE. The CDR3 has 16 amino acids. The DNA of the CDR3 is TGTGCCAGCAGCGTGTCTAGGGACGGTAACACCTACGAGCAGTACTTC. It is translated as CASSVSRDGNTYEQYF.

The chain couples TRBV11-3 to TRBJ1-1; tentative D call: TRBD1 (5 bases). The CDR3 loop spans 13 amino acids. V dropped 1 base and J dropped 7 bases, with 10 bases sitting between them. Germline lookup yields CDR1 SGHNT and CDR2 YENEEA. CDR3: CASSLGQGGEAFF. The CDR3 DNA follows: TGTGCCAGCAGCTTAGGGCAGGGTGGTGAAGCTTTCTTT. The full variable domain, completed using reference TRBV11-3 and TRBJ1-1, is EAGVVQSPRYKIIEKKQPVAFWCNPISGHNTLYWYLQNLGQGPELLIRYENEEAVDDSQLPKDRFSAERLKGVDSTLKIQPAELGDSAVYLCASSLGQGGEAFFGQGTRLTVV.

The chain joins TRBV6-1 to TRBJ1-1, with D unresolved. The length of the CDR3 is 17 residues. Germline V lookup: CDR1 MNHNS, CDR2 SASEGT. V lost 4 bases and J 0 bases, leaving 18 bases between the germline ends. The CDR3 bases are TGTGCCAGCAGTGCCCCGCCGCGGAGACTATTGAACACTGAAGCTTTCTTT. Encoded protein: CASSAPPRRLLNTEAFF.

The chain couples TRBV19 to TRBJ1-2; TRBD1 might be the D (5 bases). The germline V gene encodes CDR1 LNHDA and CDR2 SQIVND (reference sequence). There are 13 residues in the CDR3. Trimming took off 5 bases at V and 6 bases at J, with 13 bases between the two ends. The CDR3 sequence is CASSRARGDGYTF. In DNA form, the CDR3 reads TGTGCCAGTAGTCGGGCCCGGGGGGATGGCTACACCTTC.

V usage is TRBV7-9 and J usage is TRBJ2-1, with TRBD2 identical over 9 bases. The CDR3 consists of 15 residues. Losses at the gene ends were 5 bases for V and 7 bases for J; bases not matched to a gene: 9. Germline V lookup: CDR1 SEHNR, CDR2 FQNEAQ (reference sequence). CDR3 nucleotides: TGTGCCAGCAGCCCCCGGAGCGGGGGGTGGAATGAGCAGTTCTTC. It yields the protein CASSPRSGGWNEQFF.

The J gene is TRBJ2-7, the V gene TRBV7-9, with 7 bases fitting TRBD2. V lost 0 bases, J lost 3 bases, and 5 bases stayed unmatched. The CDR3 is 15 residues long. Per germline, CDR1 SEHNR and CDR2 FQNEAQ (reference sequence). The CDR3 spells CASSLAAGGIYEQYF. As DNA, the CDR3 is TGTGCCAGCAGCTTAGCGGCCGGGGGGATCTACGAGCAGTACTTC. The complete variable domain, with remaining parts taken from reference TRBV7-9 and TRBJ2-7, reads DTGVSQNPRHKITKRGQNVTFRCDPISEHNRLYWYRQTLGQGPEFLTYFQNEAQLEKSRLLSDRFSAERPKGSFSTLEIQRTEQGDSAMYLCASSLAAGGIYEQYFGPGTRLTVT.

This rearrangement joins TRBV2 to TRBJ2-5; 11 nucleotides align to TRBD2. CDR3 size: 17 residues. Per germline, CDR1 SNHLY and CDR2 FYNNEI. V lost 0 bases to trimming and J lost 5 bases; unmatched junction nucleotides: 8. For the CDR3, the DNA is TGTGCCAGCAGTGAAGCGGCGGTAGCGGGGGGGTGGGAGACCCAGTACTTC. Protein sequence: CASSEAAVAGGWETQYF.

V gene TRBV7-2 combines with J gene TRBJ2-7; perhaps TRBD2 as D (5 bases). Trimming took 5 bases from V and 0 from J, leaving 11 bases between them. CDR3 length: 14 residues. Germline values: CDR1 SGHTA, CDR2 FQGNSA. The DNA of the CDR3 is TGTGCCAGCAGCAGAGCGGACCTCTCCTACGAGCAGTACTTC. Translation gives CASSRADLSYEQYF.

The V call is TRBV27, the J call TRBJ2-1, with 7 nucleotides matching TRBD2. This CDR3 has 13 amino acids. V was clipped by 3 bases and J by 7 bases; unmatched bases: 3. The germline gives CDR1 MNHEY, CDR2 SMNVEV (reference sequence). In nucleotides, the CDR3 is TGTGCCAGCAGTTTCGGGGGGTCGAATGAGCAGTTCTTC. Translation gives CASSFGGSNEQFF.

The chain uses TRBV19 and TRBJ1-5, with D tentatively TRBD1 (6 bases). Trimming removed 4 bases at V and 2 bases at J, with 12 bases between. CDR3 length equals 15 residues. The germline gives CDR1 LNHDA, CDR2 SQIVND (reference sequence). The CDR3 nucleotides are TGTGCCAGTAGTACAGGGGCGCGTGGCAATCAGCCCCAGCATTTT. Translation: CASSTGARGNQPQHF.

The chain links TRBV6-4 to TRBJ1-1; 7 bases are a match to TRBD1. Germline CDR1 reads MRHNA; CDR2 reads SNTAGT. The trim removed 6 bases at V and 3 bases at J, leaving 4 bases unmatched. The CDR3 spans 13 residues. CDR3 amino acids: CASRYGTDTEAFF. The CDR3, as DNA: TGTGCCAGCAGATATGGGACAGACACTGAAGCTTTCTTT.

The chain uses TRBV7-9 and TRBJ2-1, with D unclear. Germline CDR1 is SEHNR and CDR2 is FQNEAQ (reference sequence). The CDR3 length is 11 residues. Trimming removed 6 bases from V and 9 bases from J, with 9 bases in between. This CDR3 reads CASRELGEQFF. CDR3 coding DNA: TGTGCCAGCAGAGAACTGGGTGAGCAGTTCTTC.

Only a few counts were recorded for this clone. V usage is TRBV21-1 and J usage is TRBJ1-5. TRBV21-1 is described as a pseudogene. CDR3 length: 14 amino acids. The CDR3 spells CASTSGGAVKPQHF. The CDR3 DNA sequence: TGTGCCAGCACCTCGGGAGGGGCAGTGAAGCCCCAGCATTTT.

This clone was recorded once. The CDR3 nucleotides are TGTGCCTGGACCCCGGGGTTTAATGAAAAACTGTTTTTT. It codes for CAWTPGFNEKLFF. The V and J genes are TRBV30 and TRBJ1-4; no reliable D call. V was shortened by 4 bases and J by 4 bases, with 10 bases between the two germline ends. The CDR3 has 13 amino acids. Germline V gene lookup returns CDR1 GTSNPN and CDR2 SVGIG (reference sequence).

This clone has a handful of counts. This chain links TRBV4-3 with TRBJ1-3, with D unresolved. The V gene's germline CDR1 is LGHNA and CDR2 YSLEER. The CDR3 runs to 13 residues. Trimming stripped 5 bases from V and 4 bases from J, with 9 bases between. In DNA, the CDR3 is TGCGCCAGCAGCTACGAATACGGAAACACCATATATTTT. Translation: CASSYEYGNTIYF.

V usage is TRBV9 and J usage is TRBJ2-7; D perhaps matches TRBD2 (5 bases). The V gene lost 1 base and the J gene lost 5 bases, with 19 bases spanning the gap. Germline loops: CDR1 SGDLS, CDR2 YYNGEE. This CDR3 region has 16 residues. The DNA of the CDR3 is TGTGCCAGCAGCGTATTACCGGGATCGACTACCCACGAGCAGTACTTC. This encodes CASSVLPGSTTHEQYF.